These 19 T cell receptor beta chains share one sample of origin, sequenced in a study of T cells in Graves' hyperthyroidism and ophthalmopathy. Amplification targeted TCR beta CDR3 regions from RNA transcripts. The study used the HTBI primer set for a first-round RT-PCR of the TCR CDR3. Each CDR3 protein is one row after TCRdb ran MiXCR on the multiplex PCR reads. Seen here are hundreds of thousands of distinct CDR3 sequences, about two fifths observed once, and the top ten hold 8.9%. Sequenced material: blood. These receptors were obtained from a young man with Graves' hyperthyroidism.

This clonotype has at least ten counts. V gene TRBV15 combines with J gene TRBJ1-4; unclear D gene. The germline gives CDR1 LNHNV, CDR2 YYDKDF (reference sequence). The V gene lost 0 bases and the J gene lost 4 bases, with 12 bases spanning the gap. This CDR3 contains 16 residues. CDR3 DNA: TGTGCCACCAGCAGAGAGTTACCCGGAATTAATGAAAAACTGTTTTTT. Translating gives CATSRELPGINEKLFF.

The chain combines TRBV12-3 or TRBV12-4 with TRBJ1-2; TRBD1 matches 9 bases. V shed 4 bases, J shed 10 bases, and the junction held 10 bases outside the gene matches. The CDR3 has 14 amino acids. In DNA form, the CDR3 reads TGTGCCAGCAGTTACCTGACAGGGGGGGATGTCTACACCTTC. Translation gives CASSYLTGGDVYTF.

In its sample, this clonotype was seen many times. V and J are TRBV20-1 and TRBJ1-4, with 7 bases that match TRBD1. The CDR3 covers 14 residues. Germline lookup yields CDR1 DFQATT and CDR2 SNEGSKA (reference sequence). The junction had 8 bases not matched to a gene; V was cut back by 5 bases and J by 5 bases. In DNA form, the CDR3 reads TGCAGTGCTCCCCAGGGGGGCGGAAATGAAAAACTGTTTTTT. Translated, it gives CSAPQGGGNEKLFF.

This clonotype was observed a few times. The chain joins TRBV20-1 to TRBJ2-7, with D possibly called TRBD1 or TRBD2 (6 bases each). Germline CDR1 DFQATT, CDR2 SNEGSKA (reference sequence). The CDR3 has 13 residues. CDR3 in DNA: TGCAGGGCCCCGGGGGCAGTCTCCTACGAGCAGTACTTC. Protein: CRAPGAVSYEQYF.

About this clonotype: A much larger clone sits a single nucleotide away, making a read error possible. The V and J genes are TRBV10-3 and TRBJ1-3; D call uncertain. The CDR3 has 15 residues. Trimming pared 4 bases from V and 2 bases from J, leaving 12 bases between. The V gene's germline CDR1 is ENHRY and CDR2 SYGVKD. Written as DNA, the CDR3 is TGTGCCATCAGTGGGACGGATCAAACTGGAAACACCATATATTTT. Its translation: CAISGTDQTGNTIYF.

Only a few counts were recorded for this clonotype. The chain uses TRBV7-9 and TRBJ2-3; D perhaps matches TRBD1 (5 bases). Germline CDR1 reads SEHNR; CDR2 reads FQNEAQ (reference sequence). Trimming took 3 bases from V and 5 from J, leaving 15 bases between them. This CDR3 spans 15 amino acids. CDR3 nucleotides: TGTGCCAGCAGCTTGATGTCAGGGCTTGGAGATACGCAGTATTTT. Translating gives CASSLMSGLGDTQYF.

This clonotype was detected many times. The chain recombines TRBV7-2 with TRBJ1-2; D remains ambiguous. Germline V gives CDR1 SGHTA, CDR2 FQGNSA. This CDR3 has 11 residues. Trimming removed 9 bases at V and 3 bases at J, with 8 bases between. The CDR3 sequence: CASARDYGYTF. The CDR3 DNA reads TGTGCCAGTGCACGGGACTATGGCTACACCTTC.

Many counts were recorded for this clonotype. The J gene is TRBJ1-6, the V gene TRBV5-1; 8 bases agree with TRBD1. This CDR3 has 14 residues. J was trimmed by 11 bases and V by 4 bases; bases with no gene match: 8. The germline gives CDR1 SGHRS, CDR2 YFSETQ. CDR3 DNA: TGCGCCAGCAGCCTGGGACAGGTCCGGGCACCCCTCCACTTT. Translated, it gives CASSLGQVRAPLHF. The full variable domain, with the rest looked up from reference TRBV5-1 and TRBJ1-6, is KAGVTQTPRYLIKTRGQQVTLSCSPISGHRSVSWYQQTPGQGLQFLFEYFSETQRNKGNFPGRFSGRQFSNSRSEMNVSTLELGDSALYLCASSLGQVRAPLHFGNGTRLTVT.

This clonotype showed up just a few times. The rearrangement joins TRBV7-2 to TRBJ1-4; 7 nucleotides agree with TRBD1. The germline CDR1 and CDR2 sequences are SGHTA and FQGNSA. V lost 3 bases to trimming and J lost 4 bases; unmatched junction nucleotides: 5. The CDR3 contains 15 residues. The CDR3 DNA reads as TGTGCCAGCAGCTTGAACAGGGGCAATAATGAAAAACTGTTTTTT. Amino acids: CASSLNRGNNEKLFF.

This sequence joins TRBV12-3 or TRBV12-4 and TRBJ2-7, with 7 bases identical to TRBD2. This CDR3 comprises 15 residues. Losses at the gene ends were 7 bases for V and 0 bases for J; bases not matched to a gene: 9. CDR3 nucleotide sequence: TGTGCCAGCACTCCTGGCGGGAGACCCTCCTACGAGCAGTACTTC. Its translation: CASTPGGRPSYEQYF.

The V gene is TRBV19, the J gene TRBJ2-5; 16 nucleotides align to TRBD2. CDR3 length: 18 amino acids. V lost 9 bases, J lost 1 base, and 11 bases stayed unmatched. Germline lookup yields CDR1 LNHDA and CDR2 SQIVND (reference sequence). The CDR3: CASSSGTSGGAAQETQYF. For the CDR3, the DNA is TGTGCCAGCAGTTCCGGGACTAGCGGGGGGGCCGCCCAAGAGACCCAGTACTTC.

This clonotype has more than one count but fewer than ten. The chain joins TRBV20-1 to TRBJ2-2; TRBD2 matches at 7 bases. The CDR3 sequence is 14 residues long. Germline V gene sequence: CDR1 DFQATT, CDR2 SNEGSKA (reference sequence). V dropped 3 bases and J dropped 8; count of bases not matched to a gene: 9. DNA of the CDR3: TGCAGTGCTAGCCCAGCGGGAAGGAGGGGGGAGCTGTTTTTT. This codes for CSASPAGRRGELFF.

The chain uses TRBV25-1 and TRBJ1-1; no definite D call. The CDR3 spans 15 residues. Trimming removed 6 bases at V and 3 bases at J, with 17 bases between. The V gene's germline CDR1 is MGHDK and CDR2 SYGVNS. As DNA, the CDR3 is TGTGCCAGCAGCTTGGAAGTGGGGTCAGACACTGAAGCTTTCTTT. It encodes CASSLEVGSDTEAFF.

The CDR3 sequence: CSVAGQGAGETQYF. CDR3 bases: TGCAGCGTTGCAGGTCAGGGGGCTGGAGAGACCCAGTACTTC. This rearrangement joins TRBV29-1 to TRBJ2-5; 8 positions match TRBD1. The CDR3 extends over 14 amino acids. Germline lookup yields CDR1 SQVTM and CDR2 ANQGSEA. J lost 4 bases, V lost 4 bases, and 8 bases had no gene match.

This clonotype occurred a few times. CDR3 coding DNA: TGCGCCAGCAGCAGGGACAGCTTCAACACTGAAGCTTTCTTT. It translates to CASSRDSFNTEAFF. This chain joins TRBV5-1 and TRBJ1-1; 7 bases align to TRBD1. Germline loops: CDR1 SGHRS, CDR2 YFSETQ. The CDR3 is 14 amino acids. V shed 4 bases and J 2 bases; nucleotides not matched to a gene: 5.

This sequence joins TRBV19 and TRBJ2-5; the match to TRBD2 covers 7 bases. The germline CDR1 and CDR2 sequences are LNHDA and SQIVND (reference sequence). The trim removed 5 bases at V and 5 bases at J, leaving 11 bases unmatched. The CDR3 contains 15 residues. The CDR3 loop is CASSGGLVEVETQYF. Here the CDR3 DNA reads TGTGCCAGTAGTGGAGGACTAGTGGAAGTGGAGACCCAGTACTTC. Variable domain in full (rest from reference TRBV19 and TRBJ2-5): DGGITQSPKYLFRKEGQNVTLSCEQNLNHDAMYWYRQDPGQGLRLIYYSQIVNDFQKGDIAEGYSVSREKKESFPLTVTSAQKNPTAFYLCASSGGLVEVETQYFGPGTRLLVL.

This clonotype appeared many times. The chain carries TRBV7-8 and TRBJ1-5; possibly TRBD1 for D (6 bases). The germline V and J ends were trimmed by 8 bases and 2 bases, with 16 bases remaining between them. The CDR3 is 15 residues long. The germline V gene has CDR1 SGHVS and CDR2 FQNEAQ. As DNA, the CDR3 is TGTGCCAGCTGCCTCGGAGGGACACGCAATCAGCCCCAGCATTTT. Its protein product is CASCLGGTRNQPQHF. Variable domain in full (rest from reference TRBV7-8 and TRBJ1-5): GAGVSQSPRYKVAKRGQDVALRCDPISGHVSLFWYQQALGQGPEFLTYFQNEAQLDKSGLPSDRFFAERPEGSVSTLKIQRTQQEDSAVYLCASCLGGTRNQPQHFGDGTRLSIL.

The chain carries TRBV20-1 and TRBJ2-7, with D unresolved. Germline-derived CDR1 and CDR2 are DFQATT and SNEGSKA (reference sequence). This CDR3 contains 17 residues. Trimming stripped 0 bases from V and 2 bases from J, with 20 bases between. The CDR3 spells CSARDIDDPLDPYEQYF. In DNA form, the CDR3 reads TGCAGTGCTAGAGATATTGACGACCCCTTAGATCCCTACGAGCAGTACTTC.

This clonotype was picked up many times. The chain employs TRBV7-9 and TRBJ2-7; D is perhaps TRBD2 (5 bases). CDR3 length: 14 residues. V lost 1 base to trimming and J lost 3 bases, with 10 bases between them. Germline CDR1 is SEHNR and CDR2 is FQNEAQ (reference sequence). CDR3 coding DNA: TGTGCCAGCAGCTTAGGGCCCGGGGACTACGAGCAGTACTTC. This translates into CASSLGPGDYEQYF. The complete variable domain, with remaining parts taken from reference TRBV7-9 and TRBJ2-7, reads DTGVSQNPRHKITKRGQNVTFRCDPISEHNRLYWYRQTLGQGPEFLTYFQNEAQLEKSRLLSDRFSAERPKGSFSTLEIQRTEQGDSAMYLCASSLGPGDYEQYFGPGTRLTVT.